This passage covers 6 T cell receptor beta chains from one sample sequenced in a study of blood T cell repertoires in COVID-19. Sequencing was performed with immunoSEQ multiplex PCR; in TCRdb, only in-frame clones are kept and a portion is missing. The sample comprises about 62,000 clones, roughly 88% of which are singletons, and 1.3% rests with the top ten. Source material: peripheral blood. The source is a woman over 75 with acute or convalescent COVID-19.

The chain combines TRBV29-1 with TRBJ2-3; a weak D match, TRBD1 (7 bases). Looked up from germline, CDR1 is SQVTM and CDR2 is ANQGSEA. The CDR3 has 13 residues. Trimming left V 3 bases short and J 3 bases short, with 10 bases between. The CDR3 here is CSVEAGGTDTQYF. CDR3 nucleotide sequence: TGCAGCGTTGAGGCAGGGGGGACAGATACGCAGTATTTT.

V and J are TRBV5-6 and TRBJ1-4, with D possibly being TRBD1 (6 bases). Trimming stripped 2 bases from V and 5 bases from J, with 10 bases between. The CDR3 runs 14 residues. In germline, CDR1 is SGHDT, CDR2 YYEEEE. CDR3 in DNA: TGTGCCAGCAGCTTCCGGACAGTGAATGAAAAACTGTTTTTT. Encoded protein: CASSFRTVNEKLFF.

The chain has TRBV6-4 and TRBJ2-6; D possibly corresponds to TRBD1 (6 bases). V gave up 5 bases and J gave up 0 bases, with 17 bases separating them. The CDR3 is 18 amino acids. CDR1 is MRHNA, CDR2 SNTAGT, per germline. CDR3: CASSRHHLTGSGANVLTF. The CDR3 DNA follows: TGTGCCAGCAGTAGACACCACTTGACAGGCTCTGGGGCCAACGTCCTGACTTTC.

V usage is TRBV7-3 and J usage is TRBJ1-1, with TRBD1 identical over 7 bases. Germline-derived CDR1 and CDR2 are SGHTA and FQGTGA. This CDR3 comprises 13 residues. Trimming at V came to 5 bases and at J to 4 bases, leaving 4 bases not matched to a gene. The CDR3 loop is CASSAAGGTEAFF. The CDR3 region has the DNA TGTGCCAGCAGCGCAGCAGGGGGCACTGAAGCTTTCTTT.

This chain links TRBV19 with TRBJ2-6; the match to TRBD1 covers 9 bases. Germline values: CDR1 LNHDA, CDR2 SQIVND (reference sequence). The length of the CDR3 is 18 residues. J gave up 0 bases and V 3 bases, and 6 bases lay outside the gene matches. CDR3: CASSIGDRDFSGANVLTF. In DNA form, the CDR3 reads TGTGCCAGTAGTATCGGGGACAGGGACTTCTCTGGGGCCAACGTCCTGACTTTC.

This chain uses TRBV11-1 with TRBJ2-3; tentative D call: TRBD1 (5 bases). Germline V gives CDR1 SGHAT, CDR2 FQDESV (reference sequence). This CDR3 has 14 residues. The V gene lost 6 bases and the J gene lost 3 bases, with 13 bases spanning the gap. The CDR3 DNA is TGTGCCAGCAGTGACGGCAGGGCTACAGATACGCAGTATTTT. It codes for CASSDGRATDTQYF. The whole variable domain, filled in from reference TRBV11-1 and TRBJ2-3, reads EAEVAQSPRYKITEKSQAVAFWCDPISGHATLYWYRQILGQGPELLVQFQDESVVDDSQLPKDRFSAERLKGVDSTLKIQPAELGDSAMYLCASSDGRATDTQYFGPGTRLTVL.